This T cell receptor beta chain was found in a study of T-cell reconstitution after alpha-beta-depleted transplantation in children. During its preparation, the TCRbeta library received unique molecular identifiers. TCRdb ran MiXCR on the PCR reads and lists one entry per CDR3 protein. The sample records approximately 640,000 distinct CDR3 sequences, around a sixth being singletons. In its sample, this clonotype was seen many times. The trim removed 5 bases at V and 3 bases at J, leaving 20 bases unmatched. CDR1 is LGHNA, CDR2 YNFKEQ, per germline. This CDR3 spans 19 amino acids. V is TRBV4-2 and J is TRBJ1-2, with 8 bases fitting TRBD1. The receptor was isolated from a human donor who donated a stem cell graft to a child with acute myeloid leukemia. Source: PBMCs from the stem cell graft donor, taken from the stem cell graft. In DNA, the CDR3 is TGTGCCAGCAGCAGCAACTTAGTCTCAGGGGGCGATGGGTACTATGGCTACACCTTC. Translated, it gives CASSSNLVSGGDGYYGYTF.